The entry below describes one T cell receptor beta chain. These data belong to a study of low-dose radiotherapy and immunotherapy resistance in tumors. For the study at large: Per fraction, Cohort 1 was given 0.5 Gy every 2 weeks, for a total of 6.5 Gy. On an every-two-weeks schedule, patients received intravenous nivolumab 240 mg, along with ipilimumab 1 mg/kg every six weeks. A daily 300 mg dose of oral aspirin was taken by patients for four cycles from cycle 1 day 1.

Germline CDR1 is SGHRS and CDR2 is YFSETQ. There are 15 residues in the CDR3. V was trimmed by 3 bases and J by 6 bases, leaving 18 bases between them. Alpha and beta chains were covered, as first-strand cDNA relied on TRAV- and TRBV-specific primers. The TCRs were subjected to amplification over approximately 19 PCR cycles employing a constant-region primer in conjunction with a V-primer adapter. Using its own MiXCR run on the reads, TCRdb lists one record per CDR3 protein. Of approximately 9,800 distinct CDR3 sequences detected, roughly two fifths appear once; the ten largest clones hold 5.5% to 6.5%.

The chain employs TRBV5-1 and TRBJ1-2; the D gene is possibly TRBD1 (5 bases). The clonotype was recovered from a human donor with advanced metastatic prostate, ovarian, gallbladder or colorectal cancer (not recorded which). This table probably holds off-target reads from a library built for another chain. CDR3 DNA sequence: TGCGCCAGCAGCTCACTCGGACGGGGGTTTGATGGCTACACCTTC. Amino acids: CASSSLGRGFDGYTF.